Below, 22 T cell receptor beta chains from the same sample are listed, as sequenced in a study of cytomegalovirus exposure and HLA in healthy donors. A multiplex PCR was run with 60 Vbeta primers and 13 Jbeta primers. The assay was immunoSEQ multiplex PCR, and TCRdb's table has in-frame clones only and misses some. The sample data list approximately 46,000 clones. Sequencing input: PBMCs. The receptors were sampled from a male donor in good health and CMV-seronegative.

This chain joins TRBV9 and TRBJ2-3, with D tentatively TRBD2 (7 bases). The CDR3 has 14 amino acids. Looked up from germline, CDR1 is SGDLS and CDR2 is YYNGEE. V shed 0 bases and J shed 10 bases, with 15 bases lying between them. The CDR3 DNA reads as TGTGCCAGCAGCGTAGTAGCGAGGGGGGGAGCGCAGTATTTT. Its protein product is CASSVVARGGAQYF.

The CDR3 sequence is CSAMAQAFF. The CDR3 region has the DNA TGCAGTGCTATGGCCCAAGCTTTCTTT. The chain employs TRBV20-1 and TRBJ1-1, with unresolved D. The CDR3 is 9 amino acids. CDR1 is DFQATT, CDR2 SNEGSKA, per germline (reference sequence). V dropped 4 bases and J dropped 9 bases, with 6 bases sitting between them.

This chain joins TRBV7-9 and TRBJ1-2, with D possibly matching TRBD1 (5 bases). This CDR3 is 14 amino acids long. V gave up 6 bases and J gave up 7 bases, with 18 bases separating them. Germline CDR1 reads SEHNR; CDR2 reads FQNEAQ (reference sequence). In DNA, the CDR3 is TGTGCCAGCAGTGTTCTGGACAAGCACTGTGGCTACACCTTC. Translating gives CASSVLDKHCGYTF.

The chain uses TRBV9 and TRBJ2-3; D is possibly TRBD2 (5 bases). The length of the CDR3 is 16 residues. V lost 4 bases to trimming and J lost 2 bases, with 17 bases between them. The germline gives CDR1 SGDLS, CDR2 YYNGEE. This CDR3 is CASSPQGSGPTDTQYF. The CDR3 region has the DNA TGTGCCAGCAGCCCCCAAGGAAGCGGACCCACAGATACGCAGTATTTT.

The J gene is TRBJ2-5, the V gene TRBV18; 7 positions match TRBD1. The J call may not be correct, given that the DNA end is closer to TRBJ2-7. Germline CDR1 reads KGHSH; CDR2 reads LQKENI. This CDR3 contains 13 residues. CDR3 in DNA: TGTGCCAGCTCACCAACAGGGGTGAACGAGCAGTACTTC. Its translation: CASSPTGVNEQYF.

This chain connects TRBV7-9 to TRBJ1-5; tentative D call: TRBD1 (6 bases). V shed 5 bases and J shed 6 bases, with 8 bases lying between them. Germline V gene sequence: CDR1 SEHNR, CDR2 FQNEAQ (reference sequence). This CDR3 spans 12 amino acids. CDR3 amino acids: CASSKGVQPQHF. CDR3 sequence (DNA): TGTGCCAGCAGCAAGGGGGTTCAGCCCCAGCATTTT.

The genes are TRBV30 and TRBJ2-5; tentative D call: TRBD1 (6 bases). With 5 bases removed from V and 5 bases from J, the gap between germline ends came to 9 bases. Germline values: CDR1 GTSNPN, CDR2 SVGIG (reference sequence). The CDR3 extends over 11 amino acids. CDR3 bases: TGTGCCTGGTTGGGGGCGGAGACCCAGTACTTC. Its protein is CAWLGAETQYF.

The chain combines TRBV27 with TRBJ2-3; 7 positions match TRBD2. Germline CDR1 reads MNHEY; CDR2 reads SMNVEV (reference sequence). J gave up 0 bases and V 4 bases, and 4 bases lay outside the gene matches. The CDR3 runs 15 residues. The CDR3: CASSWGGVSTDTQYF. CDR3 DNA sequence: TGTGCCAGCAGTTGGGGGGGGGTTAGCACAGATACGCAGTATTTT.

V and J are TRBV28 and TRBJ2-5; 11 positions match TRBD2. The V gene end was trimmed by 5 bases and the J gene end by 5 bases; junction bases not matched to a gene: 10. Germline CDR1 reads MDHEN; CDR2 reads SYDVKM. This CDR3 contains 16 residues. The chain's CDR3 is CASSRRLAGKGETQYF. The CDR3 nucleotides are TGTGCCAGCAGTAGGCGACTAGCGGGAAAGGGCGAGACCCAGTACTTC. The variable domain in full, completed from reference TRBV28 and TRBJ2-5, reads DVKVTQSSRYLVKRTGEKVFLECVQDMDHENMFWYRQDPGLGLRLIYFSYDVKMKEKGDIPEGYSVSREKKERFSLILESASTNQTSMYLCASSRRLAGKGETQYFGPGTRLLVL.

The chain has TRBV7-6 and TRBJ2-1; 7 bases align to TRBD2. The ends lost 5 bases at V and 5 bases at J; junction bases unmatched: 15. Germline CDR1 and CDR2: SGHVS and FNYEAQ. The CDR3 contains 17 residues. The CDR3 sequence: CASSTGGFAGADNEQFF. CDR3 in DNA: TGTGCCAGCAGCACGGGTGGCTTTGCGGGAGCCGACAATGAGCAGTTCTTC. Complete variable domain (other parts from reference TRBV7-6 and TRBJ2-1): GAGVSQSPRYKVTKRGQDVALRCDPISGHVSLYWYRQALGQGPEFLTYFNYEAQQDKSGLPNDRFSAERPEGSISTLTIQRTEQRDSAMYRCASSTGGFAGADNEQFFGPGTRLTVL.

The rearrangement uses TRBV4-1 and TRBJ2-1; 10 bases are shared with TRBD2. Germline loops: CDR1 MGHRA, CDR2 YSYEKL. The CDR3 spans 17 residues. Trimming took 2 bases from V and 2 from J; bases not matched to a gene: 6. CDR3 sequence: CASSQTPSGRAYNEQFF. The CDR3 DNA follows: TGCGCCAGCAGCCAAACCCCGAGCGGGAGGGCCTACAATGAGCAGTTCTTC.

The rearrangement joins TRBV20-1 to TRBJ1-5, with D possibly TRBD1 on 5 matching bases. CDR3 size: 11 residues. Trimming cost V 6 bases and J 12 bases, with 15 bases left between them. Germline lookup yields CDR1 DFQATT and CDR2 SNEGSKA (reference sequence). CDR3: CSAARQPRQHF. CDR3 nucleotides: TGCAGTGCAGCTCGACAGCCGCGCCAGCATTTT.

The V and J genes are TRBV7-2 and TRBJ1-5; no reliable D call. This CDR3 comprises 19 residues. Germline V gene lookup returns CDR1 SGHTA and CDR2 FQGNSA. V lost 6 bases to trimming and J lost 4 bases, with 28 bases between them. CDR3 protein: CASSSRIGAGVMGNQPQHF. CDR3 bases: TGTGCCAGCAGTTCTCGTATCGGCGCAGGCGTTATGGGTAATCAGCCCCAGCATTTT. The variable domain in full, completed from reference TRBV7-2 and TRBJ1-5, reads GAGVSQSPSNKVTEKGKDVELRCDPISGHTALYWYRQSLGQGLEFLIYFQGNSAPDKSGLPSDRFSAERTGGSVSTLTIQRTQQEDSAVYLCASSSRIGAGVMGNQPQHFGDGTRLSIL.

This chain links TRBV2 with TRBJ2-1; 7 nucleotides align to TRBD2. This CDR3 comprises 16 residues. V lost 6 bases to trimming and J lost 2 bases; unmatched junction nucleotides: 10. Germline CDR1 is SNHLY and CDR2 is FYNNEI. The CDR3 region has the DNA TGTGCCAGCAGAAGGCTGGCGCTAGCGGCCTACAATGAGCAGTTCTTC. This sequence encodes CASRRLALAAYNEQFF.

The J gene is TRBJ1-1, the V gene TRBV7-2, with 8 bases fitting TRBD1. The CDR3 runs 13 residues. V lost 1 base and J lost 11; bases outside the gene matches: 6. Germline-derived CDR1 and CDR2 are SGHTA and FQGNSA. The CDR3 loop is CASSLGVTGDAFF. The DNA of the CDR3 is TGTGCCAGCAGCTTAGGTGTGACAGGGGACGCTTTCTTT.

This sequence joins TRBV6-6 and TRBJ2-3; D gene ambiguous. CDR1 is MNHNY, CDR2 SVGAGI, per germline (reference sequence). Trimming took off 3 bases at V and 2 bases at J, with 9 bases between the two ends. The CDR3 has 14 amino acids. The CDR3 spells CASSYSTSTDTQYF. DNA of the CDR3: TGTGCCAGCAGTTATAGCACGTCCACAGATACGCAGTATTTT.

The chain combines TRBV7-2 with TRBJ2-3; 7 positions agree with TRBD2. There are 15 residues in the CDR3. After removal of 3 bases from V and 2 bases from J, the junction contained 5 bases not matched to a gene. Germline values: CDR1 SGHTA, CDR2 FQGNSA. The CDR3 protein is CASSFTAGITDTQYF. For the CDR3, the DNA is TGTGCCAGCAGCTTCACAGCGGGAATCACAGATACGCAGTATTTT.

The chain couples TRBV13 to TRBJ1-4; D is possibly TRBD1 (5 bases). Germline values: CDR1 PRHDT, CDR2 FYEKMQ (reference sequence). Trimming stripped 5 bases from V and 6 bases from J, with 16 bases between. The CDR3 extends over 15 amino acids. CDR3 nucleotide sequence: TGTGCCAGCAGCATCTGGGGCCCCGGAGATGAAAAACTGTTTTTT. Protein: CASSIWGPGDEKLFF.

The chain carries TRBV6-6 and TRBJ2-7; a possible D gene is TRBD1 (7 bases). The germline V and J ends were trimmed by 4 bases and 7 bases, with 23 bases remaining between them. Germline CDR1 is MNHNY and CDR2 is SVGAGI (reference sequence). CDR3 length: 16 residues. The CDR3 nucleotides read TGTGCCAGCAGTTCCGTCTACGGGACGGCAGGGGGGGAGCAGTACTTC. Translation gives CASSSVYGTAGGEQYF.

V is TRBV18 and J is TRBJ2-7; 8 positions match TRBD2. The CDR3 spans 16 residues. Per the germline V gene, CDR1 is KGHSH and CDR2 is LQKENI. V was pared by 2 bases and J by 5 bases, with 11 bases of the junction left unmatched. The CDR3 loop reads CASSPSLAGGFNEQYF. Here the CDR3 DNA reads TGTGCCAGCTCACCATCACTGGCGGGAGGCTTCAACGAGCAGTACTTC.

This sequence joins TRBV5-1 and TRBJ2-5; TRBD2 matches at 7 bases. Judging by the DNA end, TRBJ2-7 fits better; the J call may be wrong. The CDR3 contains 14 residues. Germline CDR1 SGHRS, CDR2 YFSETQ. CDR3 protein: CASSPIAGPGEQYF. CDR3 sequence (DNA): TGCGCCAGCAGCCCCATAGCGGGTCCCGGCGAGCAGTACTTC.

The chain uses TRBV18 and TRBJ1-1, with 11 nucleotides matching TRBD1. The V gene end was trimmed by 5 bases and the J gene end by 2 bases; junction bases not matched to a gene: 7. From germline, CDR1 is KGHSH and CDR2 LQKENI. The CDR3 loop spans 16 amino acids. CDR3 DNA sequence: TGTGCCAGCTCATGGGGGACAGGGGGTTCTAACACTGAAGCTTTCTTT. This sequence encodes CASSWGTGGSNTEAFF. The entire variable domain, with the rest obtained from reference TRBV18 and TRBJ1-1, is as follows: NAGVMQNPRHLVRRRGQEARLRCSPMKGHSHVYWYRQLPEEGLKFMVYLQKENIIDESGMPKERFSAEFPKEGPSILRIQQVVRGDSAAYFCASSWGTGGSNTEAFFGQGTRLTVV.